This T cell receptor (beta chain) was documented in a study of T-cell memory formation after mild COVID-19. TCRdb itself ran the 5' RACE reads through MiXCR, one entry per CDR3 protein. The repertoire holds 300,000 to 400,000 distinct CDR3 sequences, 28% seen once, with less than 15% in the top ten. CDR3 length: 16 residues. Losses at the gene ends were 6 bases for V and 4 bases for J; bases not matched to a gene: 14. Germline CDR1 reads MNHEY; CDR2 reads SVGEGT. This chain uses TRBV6-2 or TRBV6-3 with TRBJ1-1; TRBD1 matches at 7 bases. The receptor was derived from an adult woman who had mild COVID-19 (a few samples of this study predate the infection). Cell type and time point are not known. Sample: PBMCs or a T cell subset sorted from them (not recorded which). The CDR3 region has the DNA TGTGCCAGCAGACATTATGAAGGGGGCGCCTCCACTGAAGCTTTCTTT. Protein: CASRHYEGGASTEAFF.